This T cell receptor beta chain was recovered during a study of T-cell memory formation after mild COVID-19. Study-level points and caveats: The study found contracting CD4+ clones mainly in CM and EM and contracting CD8+ clones in EMRA.

The CDR3 runs 14 residues. J was trimmed by 3 bases and V by 7 bases; bases with no gene match: 10. Germline loops: CDR1 SGHRS, CDR2 YFSETQ. This clonotype was seen a few times. Its antigen is currently unknown. TCRdb itself ran the 5' RACE reads through MiXCR, one entry per CDR3 protein. The repertoire holds about 190,000 distinct CDR3 sequences, with under 30% as singletons. The chain carries TRBV5-1 and TRBJ2-7; TRBD1 matches at 7 bases. The TCR sequence derives from an adult woman who had mild COVID-19 (a few samples of this study predate the infection). Cell type and time point are not known. The material sequenced was PBMCs or a T cell subset sorted from them (not recorded which). The CDR3 DNA sequence: TGCGCCAGCGCGACAGGGAGATGGGGCTACGAGCAGTACTTC. Translated: CASATGRWGYEQYF.